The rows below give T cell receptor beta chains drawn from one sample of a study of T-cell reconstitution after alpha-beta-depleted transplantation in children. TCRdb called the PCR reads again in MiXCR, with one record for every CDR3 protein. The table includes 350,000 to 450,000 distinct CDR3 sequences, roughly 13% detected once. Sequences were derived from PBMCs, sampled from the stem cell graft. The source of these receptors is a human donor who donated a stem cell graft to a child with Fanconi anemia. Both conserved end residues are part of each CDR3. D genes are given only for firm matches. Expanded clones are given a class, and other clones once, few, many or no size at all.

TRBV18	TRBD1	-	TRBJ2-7	CASSSWDRGAYEQYF	TGTGCCAGCTCTTCGTGGGACAGGGGGGCCTACGAGCAGTACTTC
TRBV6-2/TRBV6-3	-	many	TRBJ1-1	CASSRSRSNTEAFF	TGTGCCAGCAGTCGTTCCCGATCGAACACTGAAGCTTTCTTT
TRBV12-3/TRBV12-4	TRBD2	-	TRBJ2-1	CASREGVAGHSYNEQFF	TGTGCCAGCAGGGAGGGAGTAGCGGGGCACTCCTACAATGAGCAGTTCTTC
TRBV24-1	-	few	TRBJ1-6	CATSDLSLNSPLHF	TGTGCCACCAGTGATTTGAGCCTGAATTCACCCCTCCACTTT
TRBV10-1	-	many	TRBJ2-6	CASSESRQVGANVLTF	TGCGCCAGCAGTGAGTCCCGACAGGTTGGGGCCAACGTCCTGACTTTC
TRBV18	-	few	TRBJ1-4	CASSPTNEKLFF	TGTGCCAGCTCACCAACTAATGAAAAACTGTTTTTT
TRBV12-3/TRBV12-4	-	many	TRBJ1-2	CASTTGQSGYTF	TGTGCCAGCACCACAGGACAATCTGGCTACACCTTC
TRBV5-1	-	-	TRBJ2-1	CASSHVPGRGYNEQFF	TGCGCCAGCAGCCACGTCCCAGGGAGAGGCTACAATGAGCAGTTCTTC
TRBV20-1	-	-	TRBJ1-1	CSVLQMNTEAFF	TGCAGTGTTTTACAGATGAACACTGAAGCTTTCTTT
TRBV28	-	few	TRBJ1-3	CASSSDRNSGNTIYF	TGTGCCAGCAGTTCCGACAGAAACTCTGGAAACACCATATATTTT
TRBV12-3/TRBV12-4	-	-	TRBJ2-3	CASSLHRAEGVDTQYF	TGTGCCAGCAGCCTACACAGGGCTGAAGGGGTGGATACGCAGTATTTT
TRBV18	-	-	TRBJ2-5	CASSPLGGDQETQYF	TGTGCCAGCTCACCACTCGGCGGGGACCAAGAGACCCAGTACTTC
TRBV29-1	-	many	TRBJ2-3	CSVATDTQYF	TGCAGCGTAGCCACAGATACGCAGTATTTT
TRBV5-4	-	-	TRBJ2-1	CASSPQKGAGEQFF	TGTGCCAGCAGCCCCCAGAAGGGGGCGGGAGAGCAGTTCTTC
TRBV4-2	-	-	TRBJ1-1	CASSQGPGSNTEAFF	TGTGCCAGCAGCCAAGGACCGGGGTCAAACACTGAAGCTTTCTTT
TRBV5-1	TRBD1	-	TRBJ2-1	CASNQGAGFDNEQFF	TGCGCCAGCAACCAGGGGGCCGGATTCGACAATGAGCAGTTCTTC
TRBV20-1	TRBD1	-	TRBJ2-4	CSAVGTEAKNIQYF	TGCAGTGCTGTGGGGACAGAAGCCAAAAACATTCAGTACTTC
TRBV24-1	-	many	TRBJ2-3	CATSDLQQSTDTQYF	TGTGCCACCAGTGATTTGCAGCAGAGCACAGATACGCAGTATTTT
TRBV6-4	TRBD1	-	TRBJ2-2	CASRPTGDTGELFF	TGTGCCAGCAGACCAACAGGGGACACCGGGGAGCTGTTTTTT
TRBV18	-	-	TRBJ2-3	CASSQYYAGAFTDTQYF	TGTGCCAGCTCACAGTATTATGCGGGGGCATTCACAGATACGCAGTATTTT
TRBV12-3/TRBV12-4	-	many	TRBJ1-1	CASSSKPNTEAFF	TGTGCCAGCAGTTCAAAGCCCAACACTGAAGCTTTCTTT
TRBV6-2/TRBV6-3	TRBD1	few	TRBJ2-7	CASEDRGYEQYF	TGTGCCAGCGAGGACAGGGGGTACGAGCAGTACTTC
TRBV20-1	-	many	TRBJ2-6	CSASGQGAGANVLTF	TGCAGTGCTAGCGGTCAGGGAGCGGGGGCCAACGTCCTGACTTTC
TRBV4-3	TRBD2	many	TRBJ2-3	CASSQEPSGGTDTQYF	TGCGCCAGCAGCCAAGAGCCTAGCGGGGGAACAGATACGCAGTATTTT
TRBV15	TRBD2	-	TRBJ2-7	CATSRDTGGIYEQYF	TGTGCCACCAGCAGAGATACGGGGGGGATCTACGAGCAGTACTTC
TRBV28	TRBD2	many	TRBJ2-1	CASSGGLVGQFF	TGTGCCAGCAGTGGCGGACTAGTCGGGCAGTTCTTC
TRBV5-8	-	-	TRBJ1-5	CASSIGQKNQPQHF	TGTGCCAGCAGCATAGGACAGAAAAATCAGCCCCAGCATTTT
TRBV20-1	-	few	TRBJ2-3	CSARPDSTDTQYF	TGCAGTGCCCGCCCCGACAGCACAGATACGCAGTATTTT
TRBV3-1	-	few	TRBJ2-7	CASSQESRGVHEQYF	TGTGCCAGCAGCCAAGAATCCAGGGGGGTACACGAGCAGTACTTC
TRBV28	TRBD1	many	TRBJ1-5	CASWDRRNQPQHF	TGTGCCAGTTGGGACAGAAGAAATCAGCCCCAGCATTTT
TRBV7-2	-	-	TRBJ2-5	CASSFAQETQYF	TGTGCCAGCAGCTTTGCCCAAGAGACCCAGTACTTC
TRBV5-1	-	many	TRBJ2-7	CASSLGGINYEQYF	TGCGCCAGCAGCTTGGGAGGGATCAACTACGAGCAGTACTTC
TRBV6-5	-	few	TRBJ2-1	CASSSERGETYNEQFF	TGTGCCAGCAGTTCTGAGAGGGGGGAGACCTACAATGAGCAGTTCTTC
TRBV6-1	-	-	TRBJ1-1	CASRRGRWADTEAFF	TGTGCCAGCAGAAGGGGGAGGTGGGCGGACACTGAAGCTTTCTTT
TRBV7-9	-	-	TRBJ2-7	CAGGGSYLEDEQYF	TGTGCTGGGGGCGGGAGTTACTTAGAGGACGAGCAGTACTTC
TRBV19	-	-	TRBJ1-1	CASSIVAEREAFF	TGTGCCAGTAGTATTGTGGCAGAAAGAGAAGCTTTCTTT
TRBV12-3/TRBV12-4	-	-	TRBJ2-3	CASRTNTDTQYF	TGTGCCAGCAGAACAAACACAGATACGCAGTATTTT
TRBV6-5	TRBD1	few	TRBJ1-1	CASSYPQGGTTEAFF	TGTGCCAGCAGTTACCCCCAGGGGGGGACAACTGAAGCTTTCTTT
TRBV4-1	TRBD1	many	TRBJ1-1	CASSLGQLDTDTEAFF	TGCGCCAGCAGCCTGGGACAGCTCGACACTGACACTGAAGCTTTCTTT
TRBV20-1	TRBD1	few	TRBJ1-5	CSASVDRDVSNQPQHF	TGCAGTGCTAGTGTCGACAGGGACGTTAGCAATCAGCCCCAGCATTTT
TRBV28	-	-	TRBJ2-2	CASSSLTLRTENTGELFF	TGTGCCAGCAGTTCGCTAACCCTTCGGACCGAGAACACCGGGGAGCTGTTTTTT
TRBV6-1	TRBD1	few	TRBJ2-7	CAAGGQGAYEQYF	TGTGCCGCAGGGGGACAGGGTGCCTACGAGCAGTACTTC
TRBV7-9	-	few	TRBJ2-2	CASKWDQNTGELFF	TGTGCCAGCAAATGGGACCAAAACACCGGGGAGCTGTTTTTT